The 30 T cell receptor beta chains below all came from one sample that was sequenced in a study of blood T cell repertoires in COVID-19. The assay was immunoSEQ multiplex PCR, and TCRdb's table has in-frame clones only and misses some. This sample has hundreds of thousands of clones, with around 88% found just once. The sample comprised peripheral blood. The source of these receptors is a man older than 75 with acute or convalescent COVID-19.

The chain has TRBV6-4 and TRBJ2-3, with TRBD2 matching over 8 bases. This CDR3 is built from 15 residues. Per the germline V gene, CDR1 is MRHNA and CDR2 is SNTAGT. V trimming: 5 bases; J trimming: 3 bases; junction bases outside the gene matches: 7. The CDR3 is CASSPAGVRTDTQYF. The CDR3 DNA is TGTGCCAGCAGTCCAGCGGGAGTAAGGACAGATACGCAGTATTTT.

The chain recombines TRBV6-5 with TRBJ1-2; no firm D call. The ends were cut back, 6 bases at V and 8 bases at J, with 13 bases in the middle. CDR1 and CDR2 (germline): MNHEY, SVGAGI. The CDR3 contains 12 residues. The CDR3 is CASRKDLGGYTF. Here the CDR3 DNA reads TGTGCCAGCAGAAAGGACTTGGGGGGCTACACCTTC.

The genes are TRBV7-2 and TRBJ2-3, with 7 bases aligning to TRBD2. Germline CDR1 reads SGHTA; CDR2 reads FQGNSA. The V and J ends lost 5 bases and 7 bases, in that order; junction bases with no gene match: 12. The CDR3 contains 15 residues. The CDR3 spells CASSPLPGGRNTQYF. CDR3 nucleotides: TGTGCCAGCAGCCCCCTGCCGGGGGGACGGAATACGCAGTATTTT.

V usage is TRBV5-1 and J usage is TRBJ2-7; possibly TRBD1 for D (6 bases). The V end was cut by 2 bases, the J end by 4 bases, with 16 bases between. CDR1 is SGHRS and CDR2 is YFSETQ in the germline V gene. The CDR3 extends over 15 amino acids. CDR3 sequence reads: CASSLSPGTIYEQYF. DNA of the CDR3: TGCGCCAGCAGCTTATCCCCCGGGACAATATACGAGCAGTACTTC.

The table lists this clone with a count of one. The V gene is TRBV9, the J gene TRBJ2-1; TRBD2 is a possible D gene (5 bases). The CDR3 is 13 amino acids. The V gene's germline CDR1 is SGDLS and CDR2 YYNGEE. V lost 4 bases to trimming and J lost 6 bases, with 11 bases between them. CDR3 in DNA: TGTGCCAGCAGCCTTATAGCGAGCAATGAGCAGTTCTTC. It specifies CASSLIASNEQFF. Variable domain in full (rest from reference TRBV9 and TRBJ2-1): DSGVTQTPKHLITATGQRVTLRCSPRSGDLSVYWYQQSLDQGLQFLIQYYNGEERAKGNILERFSAQQFPDLHSELNLSSLELGDSALYFCASSLIASNEQFFGPGTRLTVL.

The chain uses TRBV29-1 and TRBJ2-3; TRBD2 is a possible D gene (5 bases). Trimming cost V 6 bases and J 0 bases, with 13 bases left between them. The V gene's germline CDR1 is SQVTM and CDR2 ANQGSEA. The CDR3 contains 14 residues. The CDR3 sequence: CSVPLATSTDTQYF. The CDR3 DNA sequence: TGCAGCGTCCCCTTAGCGACTAGCACAGATACGCAGTATTTT.

The gene calls are TRBV11-2 and TRBJ2-1; no clear D gene. The CDR3 totals 17 residues. Germline CDR1 and CDR2: SGHAT and FQNNGV. Deletions cut 0 bases from V and 0 bases from J, with 12 bases between. CDR3 sequence: CASSLDRGMSSYNEQFF. The CDR3 region has the DNA TGTGCCAGCAGCTTAGATCGAGGCATGAGCTCCTACAATGAGCAGTTCTTC.

In regard to this clone: The same CDR3 is also encoded by other DNA sequences in this sample. The rearrangement joins TRBV6-1 to TRBJ2-7, with no clear D. Germline lookup yields CDR1 MNHNS and CDR2 SASEGT. CDR3 length: 14 residues. The V and J ends lost 2 bases and 3 bases respectively, with 11 bases between them. The CDR3 DNA reads TGTGCCAGCAGTGAATCATTACTCATCTACGAGCAGTACTTC. This translates into CASSESLLIYEQYF.

The rearrangement links TRBV5-1 to TRBJ2-1; 7 nucleotides line up with TRBD1. The CDR3 extends over 13 amino acids. Germline CDR1 SGHRS, CDR2 YFSETQ. V lost 4 bases, J lost 6 bases, and 4 bases stayed unmatched. Written as DNA, the CDR3 is TGCGCCAGCAGCCTAGGGACAGTCAATGAGCAGTTCTTC. It is translated as CASSLGTVNEQFF.

The CDR3 region has the DNA TGTGCCAGCAGTGTAAGGCGGGCAACAGATACGCAGTATTTT. It yields the protein CASSVRRATDTQYF. The chain carries TRBV2 and TRBJ2-3; maybe TRBD2 (5 bases). V lost 4 bases and J lost 3, with 11 bases in between. Germline V gives CDR1 SNHLY, CDR2 FYNNEI. The CDR3 runs to 14 residues.

V and J are TRBV29-1 and TRBJ2-5; 13 bases align to TRBD2. The CDR3 covers 14 residues. With 7 bases clipped from V and 4 bases from J, the junction kept 6 bases outside the gene matches. Germline V CDR1 and CDR2: SQVTM, ANQGSEA. The CDR3 bases are TGCAGCGCTTGGACTAGCGGGAGAGGAGAGACCCAGTACTTC. It encodes CSAWTSGRGETQYF.

The chain links TRBV29-1 to TRBJ2-7; 9 nucleotides align to TRBD2. CDR3 length: 14 amino acids. V trimming: 4 bases; J trimming: 2 bases; junction bases outside the gene matches: 6. Germline V gene lookup returns CDR1 SQVTM and CDR2 ANQGSEA. The CDR3, as DNA: TGCAGCGTTGTGGGGCGCGGGAGGGCCTACGAGCAGTACTTC. The encoded protein is CSVVGRGRAYEQYF.

The chain is built from TRBV5-4 and TRBJ1-2; 9 bases are a match to TRBD1. After removal of 5 bases from V and 2 bases from J, the junction contained 4 bases not matched to a gene. CDR1 is SGHNT and CDR2 is YYREEE in the germline V gene (reference sequence). The CDR3 consists of 14 residues. The CDR3 DNA reads as TGTGCCAGCAGACGCGGGACAGGGAACTATGGCTACACCTTC. It codes for CASRRGTGNYGYTF.

CDR3: CASSEAASAHQPIYEQYF. In DNA, the CDR3 is TGTGCCAGCAGTGAAGCGGCTAGCGCACACCAACCGATCTACGAGCAGTACTTC. This chain joins TRBV6-1 and TRBJ2-7, with TRBD2 as a possible D gene (6 bases). The V gene's germline CDR1 is MNHNS and CDR2 SASEGT. V gave up 0 bases and J gave up 3 bases, with 21 bases separating them. The CDR3 is 18 amino acids.

As regards this clone: At the DNA level, this CDR3 is encoded by other sequences in the same sample as well. V and J are TRBV5-1 and TRBJ2-7; TRBD1 matches 9 bases. The length of the CDR3 is 14 residues. Germline CDR1 is SGHRS and CDR2 is YFSETQ. V lost 5 bases and J lost 1; bases outside the gene matches: 4. This CDR3 is CASRTGTGSYEQYF. CDR3 coding DNA: TGCGCCAGCAGGACCGGGACAGGGTCCTACGAGCAGTACTTC.

This rearrangement joins TRBV3-1 (or the pseudogene TRBV3-2) to TRBJ1-3, with no clear D. Germline V lookup: CDR1 LGHDT, CDR2 YNNKEL (reference sequence). The CDR3 is 16 residues long. Deletions cut 5 bases from V and 5 bases from J, with 19 bases between. The CDR3 here is CASSYIPNTDRNTIYF. The CDR3 DNA sequence: TGTGCCAGCAGCTATATCCCGAACACAGACAGAAACACCATATATTTT.

This chain joins TRBV14 and TRBJ1-4, with D unclear. The CDR3 runs to 15 residues. The ends were cut back, 5 bases at V and 8 bases at J, with 18 bases in the middle. Germline loops: CDR1 SGHDN, CDR2 FVKESK. CDR3 in amino acids: CASSYGGGVAEKLFF. CDR3 coding DNA: TGTGCCAGCAGCTATGGCGGCGGAGTTGCGGAAAAACTGTTTTTT.

The V call is TRBV6-1, the J call TRBJ2-7; no clear D. Trimming shortened V by 3 bases and J by 4 bases, and 13 bases separated the two germline ends. The V gene's germline CDR1 is MNHNS and CDR2 SASEGT. This CDR3 comprises 14 residues. CDR3 in amino acids: CASSDGGKVYEQYF. The DNA for the CDR3 is TGTGCCAGCAGTGATGGCGGTAAGGTGTACGAGCAGTACTTC.

The chain uses TRBV28 and TRBJ2-1; 11 bases fit TRBD2. J lost 6 bases, V lost 2 bases, and 6 bases had no gene match. The germline gives CDR1 MDHEN, CDR2 SYDVKM. The CDR3 has 16 amino acids. CDR3 in DNA: TGTGCCAGCAGTTTAGCTAGCGGGAGGACTCTCAATGAGCAGTTCTTC. This encodes CASSLASGRTLNEQFF.

The CDR3 nucleotides are TGTGCCAGCAGTTACGGGGGCTTGGGTTCACCCCTCCACTTT. As protein: CASSYGGLGSPLHF. This chain connects TRBV6-5 to TRBJ1-6, with a weak D call TRBD1 (6 bases). Germline V gene lookup returns CDR1 MNHEY and CDR2 SVGAGI. The CDR3 length is 14 residues. Trimming left V 2 bases short and J 9 bases short, with 11 bases between.

This chain links TRBV6-5 with TRBJ2-7; 8 nucleotides match TRBD2. Per the germline V gene, CDR1 is MNHEY and CDR2 is SVGAGI. After removal of 5 bases from V and 6 bases from J, the junction contained 12 bases not matched to a gene. This CDR3 has 15 residues. The CDR3 nucleotides read TGTGCCAGCAGTCCCGGGGGGGCAGGGGTCGGCGAGCAGTACTTC. It specifies CASSPGGAGVGEQYF.

The genes are TRBV5-1 and TRBJ2-5, with 11 bases aligning to TRBD2. Germline V gene data show CDR1 as SGHRS and CDR2 as YFSETQ. The CDR3 has 17 amino acids. Trimming took 0 bases from V and 6 from J; bases not matched to a gene: 10. In DNA, the CDR3 is TGCGCCAGCAGCTTGGCTAGCGGGGGGCCGGGTGGAAAGACCCAGTACTTC. It codes for CASSLASGGPGGKTQYF.

The chain links TRBV5-1 to TRBJ2-3; TRBD2 agrees at 7 bases. Germline-derived CDR1 and CDR2 are SGHRS and YFSETQ. V trimming: 1 base; J trimming: 2 bases; junction bases outside the gene matches: 10. The CDR3 is made up of 17 amino acids. The CDR3, as DNA: TGCGCCAGCAGCTTGTTACGGCAGGGAGGGGACACAGATACGCAGTATTTT. This encodes CASSLLRQGGDTDTQYF.

The count of this clone is one. The CDR3 loop reads CAIKSPSGGGNTQYF. The CDR3 nucleotides are TGTGCCATCAAGTCGCCTAGCGGGGGGGGAAATACGCAGTATTTT. The chain links TRBV10-3 to TRBJ2-3; 12 nucleotides match TRBD2. Germline V CDR1 and CDR2: ENHRY, SYGVKD. This CDR3 region has 15 residues. Unmatched junction bases numbered 9, after V lost 7 bases and J lost 7 bases.

The chain joins TRBV6-1 to TRBJ1-2; no clear D. This CDR3 comprises 14 residues. Germline CDR1 reads MNHNS; CDR2 reads SASEGT. The V end lost 2 bases, the J end lost 7 bases, and 14 bases lay between the germline ends. The CDR3 sequence is CASSESLGTGGYTF. Written as DNA, the CDR3 is TGTGCCAGCAGTGAATCCCTAGGTACCGGTGGCTACACCTTC.

The chain links TRBV28 to TRBJ2-1; the D gene is possibly TRBD2 (6 bases). CDR1 is MDHEN, CDR2 SYDVKM, per germline. V lost 5 bases, J lost 0 bases, and 23 bases lay in between. The CDR3 is 19 residues long. The CDR3 here is CASSPSGGVTTSSYNEQFF. The CDR3 region has the DNA TGTGCCAGCAGTCCGTCTGGCGGGGTAACTACTAGCTCCTACAATGAGCAGTTCTTC.

The chain uses TRBV5-4 and TRBJ2-1; TRBD1 is a possible D gene (6 bases). Trimming left V 3 bases short and J 7 bases short, with 11 bases between. The CDR3 extends over 13 amino acids. Germline CDR1 is SGHNT and CDR2 is YYREEE (reference sequence). This CDR3 is CASSSWGTNEQFF. The CDR3 bases are TGTGCCAGCAGCTCATGGGGGACAAATGAGCAGTTCTTC.

The V gene is TRBV19, the J gene TRBJ1-5; the D gene is possibly TRBD1 (5 bases). The CDR3 spans 17 residues. V gave up 10 bases and J gave up 2 bases, with 24 bases separating them. From germline, CDR1 is LNHDA and CDR2 SQIVND (reference sequence). The CDR3 region has the DNA TGTGCCACCAGTGGCAGGGCTGAATTTAAGGGCAATCAGCCCCAGCATTTT. This translates into CATSGRAEFKGNQPQHF.

The gene calls are TRBV2 and TRBJ2-2; TRBD2 is a possible D gene (5 bases). There are 13 residues in the CDR3. V was shortened by 1 base and J by 5 bases, with 5 bases between the two germline ends. Looked up from germline, CDR1 is SNHLY and CDR2 is FYNNEI. The CDR3 loop is CASSEGETGELFF. Here the CDR3 DNA reads TGTGCCAGCAGTGAAGGGGAGACCGGGGAGCTGTTTTTT.

The V call is TRBV7-2, the J call TRBJ2-3, with 11 nucleotides matching TRBD2. V trimming: 2 bases; J trimming: 5 bases; junction bases outside the gene matches: 15. The germline gives CDR1 SGHTA, CDR2 FQGNSA. The length of the CDR3 is 19 residues. The CDR3 DNA follows: TGTGCCAGCAGCTTATTTCACTCCCGACTAGCGGGGTATGGAGATACGCAGTATTTT. This gives the protein CASSLFHSRLAGYGDTQYF.